Listed below are T cell receptor beta chains from one sample, sequenced in a study of cytomegalovirus exposure and HLA in healthy donors. The assay was immunoSEQ multiplex PCR, and TCRdb's table has in-frame clones only and misses some. The table lists about 130,000 clones, 80% of them singletons. The sequencing sample was made of PBMCs. These receptors originate from a woman in her thirties or forties in good health and CMV-seronegative. CDR3s include the opening cysteine and the closing phenylalanine or tryptophan. D genes are given only for firm matches. Where a row states a size, it is once, few, many or the class of an expanded clone; other rows omit it.

>NA|NA|TRBV11-2|TRBJ2-7
CASSPYRANEQYF
TGTGCCAGCAGCCCCTACAGGGCCAACGAGCAGTACTTC
>NA|NA|TRBV11-2|TRBJ2-7
CASSPRAGPSGNEQYF
TGTGCCAGCAGCCCAAGAGCCGGGCCCTCGGGGAACGAGCAGTACTTC
>NA|NA|TRBV11-2|TRBJ2-7
CASSWGQLAYEQYF
TGTGCCAGCAGCTGGGGACAATTGGCATACGAGCAGTACTTC
>NA|NA|TRBV7-2|TRBJ1-3
CASSPTYRVRSGNTIYF
TGTGCCAGCAGCCCTACCTACAGGGTTCGCTCGGGAAACACCATATATTTT
>NA|TRBD1|TRBV27|TRBJ1-1
CASRAGGASNTEAFF
TGTGCCAGCAGGGCAGGGGGCGCGTCGAACACTGAAGCTTTCTTT
>NA|TRBD1|TRBV27|TRBJ2-5
CASSFGTGTKTQYF
TGTGCCAGCAGTTTCGGGACAGGGACAAAGACCCAGTACTTC
>NA|NA|TRBV5-1|TRBJ1-1
CASSLAGMNTEAFF
TGCGCCAGCAGCTTGGCAGGGATGAACACTGAAGCTTTCTTT
>NA|NA|TRBV5-1|TRBJ2-7
CASSLEGVSSYEQYF
TGCGCCAGCAGCTTGGAGGGGGTAAGCTCCTACGAGCAGTACTTC
>NA|TRBD2|TRBV4-2|TRBJ2-7
CASSQDLGLAASYEQYF
TGTGCCAGCAGCCAAGATCTCGGACTAGCGGCTTCCTACGAGCAGTACTTC
>NA|TRBD1|TRBV19|TRBJ1-3
CASRTGAPGNTIYF
TGTGCCAGCCGTACAGGGGCGCCGGGAAACACCATATATTTT
>NA|TRBD2|TRBV14|TRBJ2-2
CASSPIAGGGTGELFF
TGTGCCAGCAGCCCTATAGCGGGAGGAGGTACCGGGGAGCTGTTTTTT
>NA|NA|TRBV29-1|TRBJ2-4
CSVGGVHKNIQYF
TGCAGCGTTGGGGGCGTACACAAAAACATTCAGTACTTC
>once|NA|TRBV5-1|TRBJ1-6
CASSLEGGGFDSPLHF
TGCGCCAGCAGCTTGGAGGGGGGGGGCTTCGATTCACCCCTCCACTTT
>NA|NA|TRBV25-1|TRBJ2-7
CASSDLSRPYEQYF
TGTGCCAGCAGTGATCTATCTAGACCATACGAGCAGTACTTC
>few|NA|TRBV5-6|TRBJ2-7
CASSVGTTGEQYF
TGTGCCAGCAGCGTCGGGACAACGGGAGAGCAGTACTTC
>few|NA|TRBV5-1|TRBJ2-3
CASSLPREGDTQYF
TGCGCCAGCAGCTTGCCCAGGGAAGGAGATACGCAGTATTTT
>NA|TRBD1|TRBV5-1|TRBJ2-7
CASSQPLTGENEQYF
TGCGCCAGCAGCCAGCCCCTGACAGGGGAGAACGAGCAGTACTTC
>NA|NA|TRBV7-2|TRBJ2-7
CASSPPGLPAHEQYF
TGTGCCAGCAGCCCCCCGGGACTCCCGGCCCACGAGCAGTACTTC
>NA|TRBD2|TRBV2|TRBJ2-1
CASSTSGTSGGNRGSYNEQFF
TGTGCCAGCAGTACCAGCGGAACTAGCGGGGGGAACCGGGGCTCCTACAATGAGCAGTTCTTC
>NA|NA|TRBV4-3|TRBJ2-2
CASSQEGVRQGGTGELFF
TGCGCCAGCAGCCAAGAGGGGGTGAGACAGGGAGGCACCGGGGAGCTGTTTTTT
>NA|NA|TRBV4-1|TRBJ2-7
CASSQVGLSYEQYF
TGCGCCAGCAGCCAAGTGGGGCTGTCGTACGAGCAGTACTTC
>NA|TRBD1|TRBV7-9|TRBJ1-2
CASSWGQEVYGYTF
TGTGCCAGCAGCTGGGGACAGGAGGTCTATGGCTACACCTTC
>once|NA|TRBV19|TRBJ1-2
CASSIFNPGEGNYGYTF
TGTGCCAGTAGTATTTTCAATCCAGGGGAGGGGAACTATGGCTACACCTTC
>NA|TRBD2|TRBV2|TRBJ2-1
CASSVASGSVDEQFF
TGTGCCAGCAGTGTGGCTAGCGGGTCGGTTGATGAGCAGTTCTTC
>once|TRBD2|TRBV11-2|TRBJ2-7
CASSSGGSYEQYF
TGTGCCAGCAGCTCGGGGGGGTCCTACGAGCAGTACTTC
>NA|NA|TRBV4-2|TRBJ2-3
CASSQAVLTDTQYF
TGTGCCAGCAGCCAAGCGGTCCTAACCGATACGCAGTATTTT
>NA|NA|TRBV9|TRBJ1-2
CASSLGSEGGYTF
TGTGCCAGCAGCCTCGGGTCCGAGGGTGGCTACACCTTC
>NA|TRBD1|TRBV11-1|TRBJ1-6
CASSKGQGNNSPLHF
TGTGCCAGCAGCAAGGGACAGGGGAATAATTCACCCCTCCACTTT